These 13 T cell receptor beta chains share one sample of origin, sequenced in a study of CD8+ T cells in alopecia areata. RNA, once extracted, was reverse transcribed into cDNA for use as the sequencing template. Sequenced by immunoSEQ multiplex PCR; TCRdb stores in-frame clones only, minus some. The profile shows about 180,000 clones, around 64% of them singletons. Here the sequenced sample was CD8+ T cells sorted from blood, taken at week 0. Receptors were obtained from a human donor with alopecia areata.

CDR3 region: CASSESGTPNTEAFF. As DNA, the CDR3 is TGTGCCAGCAGTGAATCAGGGACACCGAACACTGAAGCTTTCTTT. The chain employs TRBV6-1 and TRBJ1-1, with D possibly being TRBD1 (6 bases). The CDR3 contains 15 residues. Germline V CDR1 and CDR2: MNHNS, SASEGT. Trimming left V 2 bases short and J 1 base short, with 11 bases between.

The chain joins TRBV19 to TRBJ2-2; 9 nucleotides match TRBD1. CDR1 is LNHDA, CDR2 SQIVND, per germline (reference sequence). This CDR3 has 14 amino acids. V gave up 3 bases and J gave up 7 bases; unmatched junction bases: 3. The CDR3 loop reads CASSITGGVGELFF. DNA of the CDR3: TGTGCCAGTAGTATTACAGGGGGCGTCGGGGAGCTGTTTTTT.

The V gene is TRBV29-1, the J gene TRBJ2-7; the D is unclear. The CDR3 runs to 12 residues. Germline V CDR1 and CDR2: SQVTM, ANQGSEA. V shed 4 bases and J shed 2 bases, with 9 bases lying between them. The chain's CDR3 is CSVGRETYEQYF. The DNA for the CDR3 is TGCAGCGTTGGTAGAGAAACCTACGAGCAGTACTTC.

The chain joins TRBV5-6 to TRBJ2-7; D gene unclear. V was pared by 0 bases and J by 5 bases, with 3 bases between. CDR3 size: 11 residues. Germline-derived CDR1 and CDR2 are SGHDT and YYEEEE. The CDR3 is CASSLEDEQYF. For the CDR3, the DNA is TGTGCCAGCAGCTTGGAGGACGAGCAGTACTTC.

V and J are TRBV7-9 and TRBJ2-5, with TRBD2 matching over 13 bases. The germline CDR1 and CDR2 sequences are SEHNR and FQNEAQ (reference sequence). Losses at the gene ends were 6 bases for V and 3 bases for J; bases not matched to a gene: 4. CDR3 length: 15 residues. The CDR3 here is CASRAGTSGEETQYF. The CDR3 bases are TGTGCCAGCAGAGCCGGGACTAGCGGGGAAGAGACCCAGTACTTC.

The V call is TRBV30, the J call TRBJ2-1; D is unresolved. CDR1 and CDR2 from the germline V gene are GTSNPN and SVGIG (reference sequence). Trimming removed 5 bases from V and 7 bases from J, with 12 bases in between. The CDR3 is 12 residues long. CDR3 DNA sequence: TGTGCCTGGGGGAATCTAGGGAATGAGCAGTTCTTC. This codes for CAWGNLGNEQFF.

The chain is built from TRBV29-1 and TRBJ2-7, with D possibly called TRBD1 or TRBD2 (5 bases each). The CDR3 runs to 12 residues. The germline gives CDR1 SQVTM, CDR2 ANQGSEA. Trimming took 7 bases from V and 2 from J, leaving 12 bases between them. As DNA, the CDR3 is TGCAGCGCCCGGGACGAACCCTACGAGCAGTACTTC. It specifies CSARDEPYEQYF.

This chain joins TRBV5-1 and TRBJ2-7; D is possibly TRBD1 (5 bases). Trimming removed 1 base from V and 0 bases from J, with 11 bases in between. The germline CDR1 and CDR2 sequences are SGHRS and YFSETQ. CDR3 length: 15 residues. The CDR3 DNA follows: TGCGCCAGCAGCTTGTCAACAGGCCTCTCCTACGAGCAGTACTTC. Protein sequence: CASSLSTGLSYEQYF.

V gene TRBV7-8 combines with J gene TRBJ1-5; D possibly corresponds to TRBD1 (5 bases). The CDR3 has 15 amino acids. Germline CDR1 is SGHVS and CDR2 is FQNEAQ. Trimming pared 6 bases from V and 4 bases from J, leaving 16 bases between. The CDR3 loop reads CASREGSGVNQPQHF. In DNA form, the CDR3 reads TGTGCCAGCAGGGAGGGGTCGGGCGTTAATCAGCCCCAGCATTTT.

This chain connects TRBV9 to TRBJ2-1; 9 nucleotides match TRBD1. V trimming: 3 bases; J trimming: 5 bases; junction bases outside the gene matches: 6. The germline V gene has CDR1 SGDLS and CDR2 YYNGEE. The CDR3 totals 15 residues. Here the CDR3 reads CASSDRQGGHNEQFF. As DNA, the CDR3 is TGTGCCAGCAGCGATCGACAGGGGGGCCACAATGAGCAGTTCTTC.

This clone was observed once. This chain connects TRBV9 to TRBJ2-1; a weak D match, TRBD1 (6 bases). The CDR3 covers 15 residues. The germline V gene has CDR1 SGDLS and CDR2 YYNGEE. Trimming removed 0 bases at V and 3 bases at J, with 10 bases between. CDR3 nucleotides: TGTGCCAGCAGCGTAGAGGGGGATTTCTACAATGAGCAGTTCTTC. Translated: CASSVEGDFYNEQFF.

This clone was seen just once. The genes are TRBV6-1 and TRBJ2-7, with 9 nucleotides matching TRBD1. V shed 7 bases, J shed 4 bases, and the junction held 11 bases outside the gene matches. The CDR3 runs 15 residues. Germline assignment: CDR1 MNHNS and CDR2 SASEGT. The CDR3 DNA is TGTGCCAGCACCTCTGAGAGGACAGGGGTTTACGAGCAGTACTTC. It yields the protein CASTSERTGVYEQYF.

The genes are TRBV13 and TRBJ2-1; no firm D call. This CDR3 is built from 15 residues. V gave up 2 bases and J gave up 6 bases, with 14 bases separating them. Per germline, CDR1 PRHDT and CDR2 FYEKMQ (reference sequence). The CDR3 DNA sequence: TGTGCCAGCAGCTTATTGCACAATGGGGTCAATGAGCAGTTCTTC. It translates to CASSLLHNGVNEQFF. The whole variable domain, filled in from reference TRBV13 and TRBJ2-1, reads AAGVIQSPRHLIKEKRETATLKCYPIPRHDTVYWYQQGPGQDPQFLISFYEKMQSDKGSIPDRFSAQQFSDYHSELNMSSLELGDSALYFCASSLLHNGVNEQFFGPGTRLTVL.